This is a list of T cell receptor beta chains from one sample in a study of T cell changes during pregnancy in multiple sclerosis. Sequenced by immunoSEQ multiplex PCR; TCRdb stores in-frame clones only, minus some. The sample lists approximately 53,000 clones; 90% were seen once. The sequencing here drew on peripheral blood, taken after pregnancy. Receptors were obtained from a female donor in good health, enrolled as a control in a pregnancy study. CDR3s include the opening cysteine and the closing phenylalanine or tryptophan. The order of the fields is clone size, D gene, J gene, V gene, CDR3 DNA, CDR3 protein. D genes are given only for firm matches. Only part of the rows carry a size: once, few, many, or a class if the clone is expanded.

clone_size: NA; d_call: TRBD2; j_call: TRBJ2-7; v_call: TRBV15; cdr3_nt: TGTGCCACCAGCAGAGAGGGAGGGCCGTACGAGCAGTACTTC; cdr3_aa: CATSREGGPYEQYF
clone_size: few; d_call: NA; j_call: TRBJ1-6; v_call: TRBV7-3; cdr3_nt: TGTGCCAGCAGCCCCCGGTGGCAGGGGTACTCCTATAATTCACCCCTCCACTTT; cdr3_aa: CASSPRWQGYSYNSPLHF
clone_size: NA; d_call: TRBD1; j_call: TRBJ1-6; v_call: TRBV27; cdr3_nt: TGTGCCAGCAGTTTCCGGGGACAGGGAGCTGTTCCCTATAATTCACCCCTCCACTTT; cdr3_aa: CASSFRGQGAVPYNSPLHF
clone_size: NA; d_call: TRBD1; j_call: TRBJ2-7; v_call: TRBV11-2; cdr3_nt: TGTGCCAGCAGCTTACGGGGACAGGGTTCCGAGCAGTACTTC; cdr3_aa: CASSLRGQGSEQYF
clone_size: NA; d_call: NA; j_call: TRBJ1-2; v_call: TRBV4-3; cdr3_nt: TGCGCCAGCAGCCAAGATCCACCTTCGGGAGAGGCCCGATCTTATGGCTACACCTTC; cdr3_aa: CASSQDPPSGEARSYGYTF
clone_size: NA; d_call: TRBD2; j_call: TRBJ2-3; v_call: TRBV4-2; cdr3_nt: TGTGCCAGCAGCCAAGAAAGGGGTACTAGCGGGAGGTTTGGGAGCACAGATACGCAGTATTTT; cdr3_aa: CASSQERGTSGRFGSTDTQYF
clone_size: NA; d_call: TRBD2; j_call: TRBJ2-3; v_call: TRBV4-1; cdr3_nt: TGCGCCAGCAGCCATCTAGCGGGAGCCTCCCCTACGCAGTATTTT; cdr3_aa: CASSHLAGASPTQYF
clone_size: NA; d_call: TRBD1; j_call: TRBJ1-1; v_call: TRBV29-1; cdr3_nt: TGCAGCGCCGAGATAGGGGGCGCGGGAAACACTGAAGCTTTCTTT; cdr3_aa: CSAEIGGAGNTEAFF
clone_size: NA; d_call: NA; j_call: TRBJ2-7; v_call: TRBV6-5; cdr3_nt: TGTGCCAGCAGTTACGGAGCGGAATCCTACGAGCAGTACTTC; cdr3_aa: CASSYGAESYEQYF
clone_size: NA; d_call: TRBD2; j_call: TRBJ2-2; v_call: TRBV19; cdr3_nt: TGTGCCAGTAGCACCGGGGGGATCCACACCGGGGAGCTGTTTTTT; cdr3_aa: CASSTGGIHTGELFF
clone_size: NA; d_call: TRBD2; j_call: TRBJ2-7; v_call: TRBV7-9; cdr3_nt: TGTGCCAGCAGTTCCATACTAGCGGGGGTTGCCTACGAGCAGTACTTC; cdr3_aa: CASSSILAGVAYEQYF
clone_size: NA; d_call: NA; j_call: TRBJ1-5; v_call: TRBV11-2; cdr3_nt: TGTGCCAGCAGCTTGGCCGTCAATCAGCCCCAGCATTTT; cdr3_aa: CASSLAVNQPQHF
clone_size: NA; d_call: NA; j_call: TRBJ1-2; v_call: TRBV6-5; cdr3_nt: TGTGCCAGCAGTACCCAACCCGGGACATACTATGGCTACACCTTC; cdr3_aa: CASSTQPGTYYGYTF
clone_size: NA; d_call: TRBD1; j_call: TRBJ1-1; v_call: TRBV6-5; cdr3_nt: TGTGCCAGCGGGACAGCGCTACGAGCTTTCTTT; cdr3_aa: CASGTALRAFF
clone_size: NA; d_call: TRBD1; j_call: TRBJ2-3; v_call: TRBV27; cdr3_nt: TGTGCCAGCAGTATGACAGGGCTAGTTACGCAGTATTTT; cdr3_aa: CASSMTGLVTQYF
clone_size: few; d_call: TRBD1; j_call: TRBJ2-5; v_call: TRBV6-5; cdr3_nt: TGTGCCAGCAGGTCCGGGACAGGGGACCAAGAGACCCAGTACTTC; cdr3_aa: CASRSGTGDQETQYF
clone_size: NA; d_call: TRBD2; j_call: TRBJ2-1; v_call: TRBV9; cdr3_nt: TGTGCCAGCAGCGTAAGTGGCGGGAGTCCCCATGAGCAGTTCTTC; cdr3_aa: CASSVSGGSPHEQFF
clone_size: NA; d_call: NA; j_call: TRBJ1-6; v_call: TRBV7-2; cdr3_nt: TGTGCCAGCAGCTTAGGACAGGAGGATTCACCCCTCCACTTT; cdr3_aa: CASSLGQEDSPLHF
clone_size: NA; d_call: NA; j_call: TRBJ1-2; v_call: TRBV27; cdr3_nt: TGTGCCAGCGGCCCCGTCTATGGCTACACCTTC; cdr3_aa: CASGPVYGYTF
clone_size: NA; d_call: NA; j_call: TRBJ2-3; v_call: TRBV2; cdr3_nt: TGTGCCAGCAGTGGGCGGGCCACAGATACGCAGTATTTT; cdr3_aa: CASSGRATDTQYF
clone_size: NA; d_call: TRBD1; j_call: TRBJ1-6; v_call: TRBV7-2; cdr3_nt: TGTGCCAGCAGCTCTGGGACAGGGACCGGTTATTCACCCCTCCACTTT; cdr3_aa: CASSSGTGTGYSPLHF
clone_size: NA; d_call: TRBD1; j_call: TRBJ1-5; v_call: TRBV7-8; cdr3_nt: TGTGCCAGCACCCTAGACAGGGATCAGCCCCAGCATTTT; cdr3_aa: CASTLDRDQPQHF
clone_size: NA; d_call: TRBD2; j_call: TRBJ2-1; v_call: TRBV6-4; cdr3_nt: TGTGCCAGCAGTGACTCCGCGGGGGGGAACAGTGAGCGGTTCTTC; cdr3_aa: CASSDSAGGNSERFF
clone_size: NA; d_call: TRBD2; j_call: TRBJ2-1; v_call: TRBV5-1; cdr3_nt: TGCGCCAGCAGCTGGACTAGCGGGAGGGCCAATGAGCAGTTCTTC; cdr3_aa: CASSWTSGRANEQFF
clone_size: NA; d_call: NA; j_call: TRBJ2-1; v_call: TRBV10-1; cdr3_nt: TGCGCCACTTCGGGACACGGGGGGAATGAGCAGTTCTTC; cdr3_aa: CATSGHGGNEQFF
clone_size: NA; d_call: TRBD1; j_call: TRBJ1-1; v_call: TRBV10-3; cdr3_nt: TGTGCCATCAGTGGGCAGGGGGCGGTGAACACTGAAGCTTTCTTT; cdr3_aa: CAISGQGAVNTEAFF
clone_size: NA; d_call: NA; j_call: TRBJ1-6; v_call: TRBV5-4; cdr3_nt: TGTGCCAGCAGCGTAATAGATTCACCCCTCCACTTT; cdr3_aa: CASSVIDSPLHF
clone_size: NA; d_call: TRBD2; j_call: TRBJ2-1; v_call: TRBV7-3; cdr3_nt: TGTGCCAGCAGCTTAAGCGGGAGGGGCAATGAGCAGTTCTTC; cdr3_aa: CASSLSGRGNEQFF
clone_size: NA; d_call: NA; j_call: TRBJ2-3; v_call: TRBV28; cdr3_nt: TGTGCCAGCAGCCCTCGGGGGGCTAGCACAGATACGCAGTATTTT; cdr3_aa: CASSPRGASTDTQYF
clone_size: NA; d_call: NA; j_call: TRBJ1-2; v_call: TRBV2; cdr3_nt: TGTGCCAGCAGGGCAGGGGTTAACTATGGCTACACCTTC; cdr3_aa: CASRAGVNYGYTF
clone_size: NA; d_call: TRBD1; j_call: TRBJ2-4; v_call: TRBV19; cdr3_nt: TGTGCCAGTAGTCTACGGACAGGGGGCATCGCTGCCAAAAACATTCAGTACTTC; cdr3_aa: CASSLRTGGIAAKNIQYF
clone_size: NA; d_call: TRBD1; j_call: TRBJ2-7; v_call: TRBV7-8; cdr3_nt: TGTGCCAGCAGCTTAGCTGTGACAGGGCAGGTGGAGCAGTACTTC; cdr3_aa: CASSLAVTGQVEQYF
clone_size: NA; d_call: NA; j_call: TRBJ1-2; v_call: TRBV28; cdr3_nt: TGTGCCAGCAGTTTCCAGGGGACGGGGAACGGCAATTATGGCTACACCTTC; cdr3_aa: CASSFQGTGNGNYGYTF
clone_size: NA; d_call: TRBD1; j_call: TRBJ2-1; v_call: TRBV5-6; cdr3_nt: TGTGCCAGCAGCCGGGACAGTGTTCCCTCAAGTTGGAATGAGCAGTTCTTC; cdr3_aa: CASSRDSVPSSWNEQFF
clone_size: once; d_call: NA; j_call: TRBJ2-7; v_call: TRBV28; cdr3_nt: TGTGCCAGCATAGCGGCCTCCTACGAGCAGTACTTC; cdr3_aa: CASIAASYEQYF
clone_size: NA; d_call: TRBD1; j_call: TRBJ1-1; v_call: TRBV5-5; cdr3_nt: TGTGCCAGCAGCCCCGGACAGGTAACTGAAGCTTTCTTT; cdr3_aa: CASSPGQVTEAFF
clone_size: NA; d_call: TRBD1; j_call: TRBJ1-4; v_call: TRBV19; cdr3_nt: TGTGCCAGTAGTATGGGGACAGGGTTTGGTGGAGCTAATGAAAAACTGTTTTTT; cdr3_aa: CASSMGTGFGGANEKLFF
clone_size: NA; d_call: NA; j_call: TRBJ2-5; v_call: TRBV5-1; cdr3_nt: TGCGCCAGCAGCTTGGTAGTCCCCCCGAAAGAGACCCAGTACTTC; cdr3_aa: CASSLVVPPKETQYF
clone_size: once; d_call: NA; j_call: TRBJ1-5; v_call: TRBV2; cdr3_nt: TGTGCCAGCAGTGGAGGGGGGGGTAGCAATCAGCCCCAGCATTTT; cdr3_aa: CASSGGGGSNQPQHF
clone_size: NA; d_call: NA; j_call: TRBJ2-1; v_call: TRBV5-6; cdr3_nt: TGTGCCAGCAGCTTGTATCCTACAGGGACCTACAATGAGCAGTTCTTC; cdr3_aa: CASSLYPTGTYNEQFF
clone_size: NA; d_call: TRBD2; j_call: TRBJ2-1; v_call: TRBV11-2; cdr3_nt: TGTGCCAGCAGCCCAGGGACTAGCGGGAGATTCTCCTACAATGAGCAGTTCTTC; cdr3_aa: CASSPGTSGRFSYNEQFF
clone_size: NA; d_call: TRBD1; j_call: TRBJ2-4; v_call: TRBV4-2; cdr3_nt: TGTGCCAGCAGCCAAGAAGAGGGGGCAGGAGCCAAAAACATTCAGTACTTC; cdr3_aa: CASSQEEGAGAKNIQYF
clone_size: NA; d_call: TRBD1; j_call: TRBJ1-1; v_call: TRBV28; cdr3_nt: TGTGCCAGCAGTTCCTTTCCAGGGACAGGGGGAACTGAAGCTTTCTTT; cdr3_aa: CASSSFPGTGGTEAFF
clone_size: medium-sized; d_call: TRBD1; j_call: TRBJ2-1; v_call: TRBV11-3; cdr3_nt: TGTGCCAGCAGCTTAGGGGACAGGGTGAATGAGCAGTTCTTC; cdr3_aa: CASSLGDRVNEQFF
clone_size: NA; d_call: TRBD2; j_call: TRBJ2-7; v_call: TRBV6-4; cdr3_nt: TGTGCCAGCCTGGGACTAGCGGGGGGAGACCGATTTTTCGACTACGAGCAGTACTTC; cdr3_aa: CASLGLAGGDRFFDYEQYF
clone_size: NA; d_call: NA; j_call: TRBJ2-3; v_call: TRBV9; cdr3_nt: TGTGCCAGCAATAACTTTCTTAGCACAGATACGCAGTATTTT; cdr3_aa: CASNNFLSTDTQYF
clone_size: NA; d_call: NA; j_call: TRBJ1-1; v_call: TRBV5-5; cdr3_nt: TGTGCCAGCAGCTTGGGGCAGGTTAATGTCGAAGCTTTCTTT; cdr3_aa: CASSLGQVNVEAFF
clone_size: NA; d_call: TRBD2; j_call: TRBJ2-3; v_call: TRBV29-1; cdr3_nt: TGCAGCGTTGGAGTTAGCGGGGGGCCTAGCACAGATACGCAGTATTTT; cdr3_aa: CSVGVSGGPSTDTQYF
clone_size: NA; d_call: TRBD1; j_call: TRBJ1-6; v_call: TRBV11-2; cdr3_nt: TGTGCCAGCAGCTTTTACCCCGGGACAGCCTCTAATTCACCCCTCCACTTT; cdr3_aa: CASSFYPGTASNSPLHF
clone_size: NA; d_call: NA; j_call: TRBJ1-1; v_call: TRBV10-3; cdr3_nt: TGTGCCATCAGTGTCGGACAGATGGACACTGAAGCTTTCTTT; cdr3_aa: CAISVGQMDTEAFF
clone_size: NA; d_call: TRBD2; j_call: TRBJ2-5; v_call: TRBV9; cdr3_nt: TGTGCCAGCAGCGAGACTAGCGGGAGAGGGGAGACCCAGTACTTC; cdr3_aa: CASSETSGRGETQYF
clone_size: NA; d_call: NA; j_call: TRBJ1-2; v_call: TRBV30; cdr3_nt: TGTGCCTGGAGTGGAGGACAGCCCAACTATGGCTACACCTTC; cdr3_aa: CAWSGGQPNYGYTF
clone_size: NA; d_call: TRBD2; j_call: TRBJ2-5; v_call: TRBV5-1; cdr3_nt: TGCGCCAGCAGGGGTTTAGCGGGGGGCCAAGAGACCCAGTACTTC; cdr3_aa: CASRGLAGGQETQYF
clone_size: NA; d_call: TRBD2; j_call: TRBJ2-3; v_call: TRBV6-1; cdr3_nt: TGTGCCAGCAGTGGGACAGTAGCGGGGGCAGATACGCAGTATTTT; cdr3_aa: CASSGTVAGADTQYF